The 18 T cell receptor beta chains listed next were all sequenced from one sample in a study of beta chain features in type 1 diabetes. All of the isolated RNA was reverse transcribed, so expressed TCRB transcripts were sequenced. TCRdb's copy holds only in-frame clones and misses some; the assay was immunoSEQ multiplex PCR. The sample shows about 900,000 clones, 17% of them seen only once. The sequencing input was naive CD4+ T cells from blood. These TCRs come from a young woman in good health.

This sequence joins TRBV4-1 and TRBJ1-3, with 7 bases matching TRBD1. The J segment lost 0 bases and the V segment lost 3 bases, leaving 8 bases of the junction unmatched. The CDR3 is 17 residues long. Germline CDR1 MGHRA, CDR2 YSYEKL. The CDR3 loop reads CASSQLHRGNSGNTIYF. CDR3 in DNA: TGCGCCAGCAGCCAGCTCCACAGGGGCAACTCTGGAAACACCATATATTTT.

There are a few counts of this clone. This rearrangement joins TRBV7-3 to TRBJ1-5, with D unresolved. CDR3 length: 11 amino acids. Trimming took 5 bases from V and 15 from J, leaving 14 bases between them. Germline V CDR1 and CDR2: SGHTA, FQGTGA. DNA of the CDR3: TGTGCCAGCAGCCAAGGAGGAGACCTGCATTTT. Encoded protein: CASSQGGDLHF.

The chain combines TRBV7-9 with TRBJ2-7; 10 bases match TRBD2. The ends lost 10 bases at V and 5 bases at J; junction bases unmatched: 17. Germline V gene lookup returns CDR1 SEHNR and CDR2 FQNEAQ (reference sequence). The CDR3 contains 16 residues. CDR3 amino acids: CAIGIDFGTSVNEQYF. The CDR3 DNA is TGTGCCATCGGGATTGACTTCGGGACTAGCGTCAACGAGCAGTACTTC.

The chain joins TRBV5-1 to TRBJ2-5; D unresolved. V gave up 3 bases and J gave up 1 base, with 7 bases separating them. Germline values: CDR1 SGHRS, CDR2 YFSETQ. CDR3 length: 13 residues. The CDR3 DNA follows: TGCGCCAGCAGCTCCCCGAGCCAAGAGACCCAGTACTTC. It translates to CASSSPSQETQYF.

This clone was counted ten times or more. This chain connects TRBV7-2 to TRBJ2-7; D remains unclear. This CDR3 region has 11 residues. Germline V CDR1 and CDR2: SGHTA, FQGNSA. V lost 2 bases, J lost 5 bases, and 4 bases lay in between. CDR3 in DNA: TGTGCCAGCAGCTTACATGACGAGCAGTACTTC. Translation gives CASSLHDEQYF.

The sample holds a few counts of this clone. This chain uses TRBV4-2 with TRBJ1-2, with 7 bases identical to TRBD1. Germline-derived CDR1 and CDR2 are LGHNA and YNFKEQ. V lost 1 base and J lost 5; bases outside the gene matches: 22. The CDR3 runs to 20 residues. The CDR3 region is CASSQGVEDRRLNLRYGYTF. The CDR3 nucleotides are TGTGCCAGCAGCCAAGGGGTAGAGGACAGGCGGTTAAACCTCCGTTATGGCTACACCTTC.

This clone was seen more than once but under ten times. This chain connects TRBV7-8 to TRBJ1-5; maybe TRBD1 (5 bases). Germline loops: CDR1 SGHVS, CDR2 FQNEAQ. The CDR3 has 12 residues. V was clipped by 5 bases and J by 7 bases, with 9 bases between them. The CDR3 here is CASSKAGQPQHF. In DNA form, the CDR3 reads TGTGCCAGCAGCAAGGCAGGGCAGCCCCAGCATTTT.

This clone showed up just a few times. The chain couples TRBV11-2 to TRBJ2-2; D call uncertain. The V gene's germline CDR1 is SGHAT and CDR2 FQNNGV. With 5 bases removed from V and 1 base from J, the gap between germline ends came to 11 bases. CDR3 length: 15 amino acids. Here the CDR3 reads CASSPRQRNTGELFF. The CDR3 coding sequence is TGTGCCAGCAGCCCCCGGCAGAGGAACACCGGGGAGCTGTTTTTT. The full variable domain, in which reference TRBV11-2 and TRBJ2-2 provide the parts outside the CDR3, is EAGVAQSPRYKIIEKRQSVAFWCNPISGHATLYWYQQILGQGPKLLIQFQNNGVVDDSQLPKDRFSAERLKGVDSTLKIQPAKLEDSAVYLCASSPRQRNTGELFFGEGSRLTVL.

The chain links TRBV7-6 to TRBJ2-7; the D gene is possibly TRBD1 (5 bases). V was pared by 4 bases and J by 5 bases, with 12 bases between. From germline, CDR1 is SGHVS and CDR2 FNYEAQ. The CDR3 sequence is 13 residues long. The CDR3 is CASSSNQGNEQYF. In DNA, the CDR3 is TGTGCCAGCAGCTCCAATCAGGGAAACGAGCAGTACTTC.

This clone was observed a handful of times. The chain carries TRBV9 and TRBJ2-7; 10 nucleotides agree with TRBD2. This CDR3 spans 15 amino acids. Germline CDR1 is SGDLS and CDR2 is YYNGEE. After removal of 1 base from V and 7 bases from J, the junction contained 8 bases not matched to a gene. The CDR3 nucleotides are TGTGCCAGCAGCGTATTTGATACTAGCGGGACGGAGCAGTACTTC. It translates to CASSVFDTSGTEQYF.

This clone was recorded a few times. The rearrangement links TRBV28 to TRBJ2-3; TRBD1 is a possible D gene (6 bases). Deletions cut 6 bases from V and 6 bases from J, with 22 bases between. The CDR3 length is 16 residues. CDR1 is MDHEN, CDR2 SYDVKM, per germline. CDR3 in DNA: TGTGCCAGCAGCCCCGGGGTGGGGGCGCCTCCGGATACGCAGTATTTT. It yields the protein CASSPGVGAPPDTQYF.

This clone was observed a handful of times. The chain couples TRBV7-9 to TRBJ2-6; D unresolved. The CDR3 sequence is 14 residues long. Trimming shortened V by 5 bases and J by 5 bases, and 10 bases separated the two germline ends. The germline gives CDR1 SEHNR, CDR2 FQNEAQ (reference sequence). The CDR3 protein is CASSSTGRANVLTF. In DNA form, the CDR3 reads TGTGCCAGCAGCAGTACTGGGAGGGCCAACGTCCTGACTTTC.

V usage is TRBV5-6 and J usage is TRBJ2-7; no firm D call. The CDR3 runs to 14 residues. Trimming left V 4 bases short and J 3 bases short, with 14 bases between. Germline V lookup: CDR1 SGHDT, CDR2 YYEEEE. The CDR3 DNA is TGTGCCAGCAGCCGCACTGGGGTACTCTACGAGCAGTACTTC. This encodes CASSRTGVLYEQYF. Looking up the rest from reference TRBV5-6 and TRBJ2-7 gives the full variable domain: DAGVTQSPTHLIKTRGQQVTLRCSPKSGHDTVSWYQQALGQGPQFIFQYYEEEERQRGNFPDRFSGHQFPNYSSELNVNALLLGDSALYLCASSRTGVLYEQYFGPGTRLTVT.

For the CDR3, the DNA is TGTGCCAGCAGAGACAGCGGAACTTATGGCTACACCTTC. Amino acids: CASRDSGTYGYTF. The chain joins TRBV6-5 to TRBJ1-2; the D gene is possibly TRBD1 (5 bases). Germline CDR1 is MNHEY and CDR2 is SVGAGI. With 6 bases removed from V and 5 bases from J, the gap between germline ends came to 13 bases. The CDR3 is 13 amino acids.

The rearrangement joins TRBV6-5 to TRBJ2-3; TRBD1 agrees at 8 bases. Germline values: CDR1 MNHEY, CDR2 SVGAGI. The CDR3 has 15 residues. V lost 4 bases and J lost 6; bases outside the gene matches: 9. CDR3 sequence: CASSSQGAIGDTQYF. CDR3 sequence (DNA): TGTGCCAGCAGTTCTCAGGGGGCGATTGGTGATACGCAGTATTTT.

The J gene is TRBJ1-2, the V gene TRBV13, with D unclear. The CDR3 extends over 14 amino acids. Trimming pared 0 bases from V and 0 bases from J, leaving 5 bases between. CDR1 and CDR2 from the germline V gene are PRHDT and FYEKMQ (reference sequence). This CDR3 is CASSLGNPNYGYTF. CDR3 coding DNA: TGTGCCAGCAGCTTAGGCAACCCTAACTATGGCTACACCTTC.

The chain combines TRBV10-3 with TRBJ1-5; D unclear. Between the trimmed V and J ends, which lost 10 bases and 3 bases, there was a span of 16 bases. This CDR3 spans 14 amino acids. Per the germline V gene, CDR1 is ENHRY and CDR2 is SYGVKD. CDR3 DNA: TGTGCCACCAGGAGCCGACAAGACAATCAGCCCCAGCATTTT. Residues: CATRSRQDNQPQHF.

This clone was counted only a few times. The rearrangement uses TRBV20-1 and TRBJ2-1; unclear D gene. This CDR3 is 11 amino acids long. The V gene lost 1 base and the J gene lost 10 bases, with 8 bases spanning the gap. CDR1 is DFQATT, CDR2 SNEGSKA, per germline (reference sequence). The CDR3 sequence is CSARAGSEQFF. CDR3 sequence (DNA): TGCAGTGCTAGAGCAGGTAGCGAGCAGTTCTTC.